This T cell receptor (beta chain) was identified during a study of T cell responses to AZD1222 COVID-19 vaccine. Repertoires were generated with immunoSEQ multiplex PCR, while TCRdb's copy carries only in-frame clones and drops some. The table records 160,000 or so clones, roughly 89% of them present only once. V lost 4 bases and J lost 7, with 15 bases in between. Germline V CDR1 and CDR2: SGHRS, YFSETQ. The CDR3 covers 14 residues. V usage is TRBV5-1 and J usage is TRBJ1-5; D might be TRBD1 (5 bases). This sequence was found in an adult in good health. Specimen: peripheral blood, collected on day 0 of AZD1222 vaccination. The CDR3 DNA sequence: TGCGCCAGCAGCCCCCGGGGAGGGGAGCAGCCCCAGCATTTT. Encoded protein: CASSPRGGEQPQHF.